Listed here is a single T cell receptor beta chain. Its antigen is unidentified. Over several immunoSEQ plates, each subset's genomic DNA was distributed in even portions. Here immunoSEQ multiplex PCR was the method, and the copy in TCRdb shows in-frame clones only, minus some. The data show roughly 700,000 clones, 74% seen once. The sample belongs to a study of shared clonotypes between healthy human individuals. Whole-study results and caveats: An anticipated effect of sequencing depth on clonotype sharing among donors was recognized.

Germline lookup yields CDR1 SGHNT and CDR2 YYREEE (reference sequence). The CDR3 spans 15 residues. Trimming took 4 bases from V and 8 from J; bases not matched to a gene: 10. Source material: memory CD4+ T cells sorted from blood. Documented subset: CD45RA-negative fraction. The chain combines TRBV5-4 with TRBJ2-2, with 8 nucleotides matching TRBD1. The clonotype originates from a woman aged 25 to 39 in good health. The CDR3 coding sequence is TGTGCCAGCAGCCAGGAGCAGGGGGCGCAGGGGGAGCTGTTTTTT. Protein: CASSQEQGAQGELFF. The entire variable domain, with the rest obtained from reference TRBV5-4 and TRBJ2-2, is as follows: ETGVTQSPTHLIKTRGQQVTLRCSSQSGHNTVSWYQQALGQGPQFIFQYYREEENGRGNFPPRFSGLQFPNYSSELNVNALELDDSALYLCASSQEQGAQGELFFGEGSRLTVL.